The 2 T cell receptor beta chains reported below all come from one sample, sequenced in a study of cytomegalovirus exposure and HLA in healthy donors. TCRdb's copy holds only in-frame clones and misses some; the assay was immunoSEQ multiplex PCR. The table lists about 120,000 clones, 85% of them singletons. The sample was PBMCs. These receptors were collected from a woman in her twenties or thirties in good health and CMV-seronegative.

The chain links TRBV30 to TRBJ1-1; no definite D call. Looked up from germline, CDR1 is GTSNPN and CDR2 is SVGIG (reference sequence). The CDR3 totals 11 residues. V lost 5 bases and J 3 bases, leaving 7 bases between the germline ends. CDR3 loop: CAWGRDTEAFF. The DNA of the CDR3 is TGTGCCTGGGGGAGGGACACTGAAGCTTTCTTT.

CDR3 amino acids: CASSLQGLNYGYTF. CDR3 nucleotides: TGTGCCAGCAGCTTACAGGGATTAAACTATGGCTACACCTTC. The chain links TRBV6-5 to TRBJ1-2; a weak D match, TRBD1 (6 bases). Trimming stripped 6 bases from V and 2 bases from J, with 13 bases between. CDR3 length: 14 residues. The V gene's germline CDR1 is MNHEY and CDR2 SVGAGI.